This T cell receptor (beta chain) came from a study of T cells after yellow fever vaccination. TCRdb called the 5' RACE reads again in MiXCR, with one record for every CDR3 protein. This table holds some 500,000 distinct CDR3 sequences, roughly 12% found once. The length of the CDR3 is 16 residues. Deletions cut 2 bases from V and 4 bases from J, with 17 bases between. In its sample, this clonotype was seen many times. This receptor was obtained from a man aged 25-45 years who received the YFV17D yellow fever vaccine. Sequences were derived from PBMCs, sampled on the day of the yellow fever booster vaccination. The rearrangement joins TRBV12-3 or TRBV12-4 to TRBJ2-5; tentative D call: TRBD2 (6 bases). The CDR3 here is CASSLPRGVNRETQYF. In nucleotides, the CDR3 is TGTGCCAGCAGTTTACCTCGCGGGGTAAATCGAGAGACCCAGTACTTC.